The present TCR beta chain was sequenced within a study of cytomegalovirus exposure and HLA in healthy donors. Primers for the PCR totalled 60 Vbeta and 13 Jbeta. Assay: immunoSEQ multiplex PCR; the TCRdb copy retains only in-frame clones and omits some. Of about 140,000 clones in the sample, around 83% are singletons; the top ten hold less than 10%. V was shortened by 0 bases and J by 5 bases, with 9 bases between the two germline ends. The CDR3 sequence is 14 residues long. Germline CDR1 SGDLS, CDR2 YYNGEE. This rearrangement joins TRBV9 to TRBJ2-1; TRBD1 might be the D (5 bases). The origin of this receptor is a woman in her forties or fifties in good health and CMV-seropositive. Sequenced sample: PBMCs. The CDR3 region has the DNA TGTGCCAGCAGCGTAGTAGGACAAAACAATGAGCAGTTCTTC. Amino acid sequence: CASSVVGQNNEQFF. Variable domain in full (rest from reference TRBV9 and TRBJ2-1): DSGVTQTPKHLITATGQRVTLRCSPRSGDLSVYWYQQSLDQGLQFLIQYYNGEERAKGNILERFSAQQFPDLHSELNLSSLELGDSALYFCASSVVGQNNEQFFGPGTRLTVL.